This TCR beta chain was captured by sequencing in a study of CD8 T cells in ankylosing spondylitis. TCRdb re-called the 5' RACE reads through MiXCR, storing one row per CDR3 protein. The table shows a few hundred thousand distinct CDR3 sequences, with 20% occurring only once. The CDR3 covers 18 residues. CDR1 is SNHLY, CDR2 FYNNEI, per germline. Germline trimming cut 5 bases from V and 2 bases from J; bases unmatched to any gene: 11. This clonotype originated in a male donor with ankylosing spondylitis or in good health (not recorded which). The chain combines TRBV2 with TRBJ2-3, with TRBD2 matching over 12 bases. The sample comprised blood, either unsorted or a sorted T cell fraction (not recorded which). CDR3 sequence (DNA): TGTGCCAGCAGTTCCCGACTAGCGGGGGAACTTCCCACAGATACGCAGTATTTT. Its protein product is CASSSRLAGELPTDTQYF.